Each of the 17 T cell receptor beta chains below was sequenced from the same sample in a study of blood T cell repertoires in COVID-19. The table came from immunoSEQ multiplex PCR; TCRdb's copy has only in-frame clones and leaves some out. The sample contains tens of thousands of clones, around 86% of which appear only once. Sequencing was carried out using peripheral blood. The origin of the receptors is a human donor in a cohort sampled during active COVID-19.

V and J are TRBV5-6 and TRBJ2-7, with a weak D call TRBD2 (5 bases). Trimming left V 2 bases short and J 9 bases short, with 12 bases between. CDR3 length: 12 residues. The germline CDR1 and CDR2 sequences are SGHDT and YYEEEE. The CDR3, as DNA: TGTGCCAGCAGCTTCAATCAGGCGGGGCAGTACTTC. As protein: CASSFNQAGQYF.

This clone was counted once. The chain recombines TRBV5-1 with TRBJ2-1; TRBD2 might be the D (5 bases). V lost 1 base, J lost 8 bases, and 28 bases lay in between. This CDR3 has 19 amino acids. Germline CDR1 is SGHRS and CDR2 is YFSETQ. The CDR3 sequence: CASSLPATPAPNGSYEQFF. The CDR3 DNA reads as TGCGCCAGCAGCTTGCCTGCGACTCCAGCCCCTAATGGGAGCTATGAGCAGTTCTTC.

The chain carries TRBV5-1 and TRBJ1-1; TRBD1 is a possible D gene (5 bases). The CDR3 is 14 amino acids. Germline CDR1 reads SGHRS; CDR2 reads YFSETQ. The germline V and J ends were trimmed by 4 bases and 1 base, with 11 bases remaining between them. The CDR3 DNA reads TGCGCCAGCAGCGCCGTTAGGGGGAACACTGAAGCTTTCTTT. This sequence encodes CASSAVRGNTEAFF. Supplemented by reference TRBV5-1 and TRBJ1-1, the full variable domain reads KAGVTQTPRYLIKTRGQQVTLSCSPISGHRSVSWYQQTPGQGLQFLFEYFSETQRNKGNFPGRFSGRQFSNSRSEMNVSTLELGDSALYLCASSAVRGNTEAFFGQGTRLTVV.

In DNA, the CDR3 is TGTGCCAGCAGCCTCACGCAAACTAGCGCCGGGGATACGCAGTATTTT. Translation gives CASSLTQTSAGDTQYF. The chain carries TRBV6-6 and TRBJ2-3, with 7 bases that match TRBD2. Germline V gene data show CDR1 as MNHNY and CDR2 as SVGAGI (reference sequence). The CDR3 runs 16 residues. V was pared by 6 bases and J by 6 bases, with 15 bases of the junction left unmatched.

This chain connects TRBV7-9 to TRBJ2-7, with 9 bases identical to TRBD1. Losses at the gene ends were 4 bases for V and 5 bases for J; bases not matched to a gene: 9. CDR3 length: 15 residues. Germline values: CDR1 SEHNR, CDR2 FQNEAQ (reference sequence). Here the CDR3 reads CASSWGTGSRDEQYF. The DNA for the CDR3 is TGTGCCAGCAGCTGGGGGACAGGGAGTAGGGACGAGCAGTACTTC.

The CDR3 loop is CASSLAGGNTGELFF. CDR3 sequence (DNA): TGCGCCAGCAGCTTGGCAGGGGGGAACACCGGGGAGCTGTTTTTT. V usage is TRBV5-1 and J usage is TRBJ2-2, with 7 positions matching TRBD1. This CDR3 is 15 amino acids long. Germline CDR1 SGHRS, CDR2 YFSETQ. V lost 0 bases and J lost 1; bases outside the gene matches: 0.

A single count supports this clone. The chain links TRBV2 to TRBJ2-1; possible D gene TRBD2, 6 bases. The V end was cut by 8 bases, the J end by 7 bases, with 18 bases between. This CDR3 region has 14 residues. Germline V CDR1 and CDR2: SNHLY, FYNNEI. CDR3 in amino acids: CASLGGRTANEQFF. As DNA, the CDR3 is TGTGCCAGCTTGGGGGGAAGAACGGCAAATGAGCAGTTCTTC. Full variable domain (missing parts from reference TRBV2 and TRBJ2-1): EPEVTQTPSHQVTQMGQEVILRCVPISNHLYFYWYRQILGQKVEFLVSFYNNEISEKSEIFDDQFSVERPDGSNFTLKIRSTKLEDSAMYFCASLGGRTANEQFFGPGTRLTVL.

This sequence joins TRBV24-1 and TRBJ2-2, with 8 bases identical to TRBD1. Losses at the gene ends were 4 bases for V and 5 bases for J; bases not matched to a gene: 5. Germline CDR1 KGHDR, CDR2 SFDVKD. This CDR3 is 15 amino acids long. In DNA form, the CDR3 reads TGTGCCACCAGTGACCCGGGACAGGTAACCGGGGAGCTGTTTTTT. Protein sequence: CATSDPGQVTGELFF.

This chain links TRBV6-5 with TRBJ1-2, with 7 bases aligning to TRBD1. Germline trimming cut 0 bases from V and 3 bases from J; bases unmatched to any gene: 4. The germline V gene encodes CDR1 MNHEY and CDR2 SVGAGI. This CDR3 comprises 15 residues. The CDR3 DNA is TGTGCCAGCAGTTACTCTAATACAGGGGACTATGGCTACACCTTC. This codes for CASSYSNTGDYGYTF.

The chain employs TRBV11-2 and TRBJ2-7; the D gene is possibly TRBD2 (5 bases). Germline CDR1 SGHAT, CDR2 FQNNGV. The CDR3 has 16 residues. V was clipped by 4 bases and J by 7 bases, with 23 bases between them. CDR3 sequence (DNA): TGTGCCAGCAGCTATGAATTCAGCGGAGCTTACGTGGAGCAGTACTTC. Encoded protein: CASSYEFSGAYVEQYF. Full variable domain (remainder filled in from reference TRBV11-2 and TRBJ2-7): EAGVAQSPRYKIIEKRQSVAFWCNPISGHATLYWYQQILGQGPKLLIQFQNNGVVDDSQLPKDRFSAERLKGVDSTLKIQPAKLEDSAVYLCASSYEFSGAYVEQYFGPGTRLTVT.

J is TRBJ2-7 and V is TRBV12-3 or TRBV12-4; 7 bases line up with TRBD2. This CDR3 has 13 residues. After removal of 3 bases from V and 6 bases from J, the junction contained 5 bases not matched to a gene. The CDR3 sequence is CASSFSLAVEQYF. For the CDR3, the DNA is TGTGCCAGCAGTTTCTCCCTAGCGGTCGAGCAGTACTTC.

The chain uses TRBV29-1 and TRBJ1-2, with 7 bases fitting TRBD1. Germline CDR1 SQVTM, CDR2 ANQGSEA. This CDR3 has 13 residues. V was pared by 4 bases and J by 4 bases, with 6 bases of the junction left unmatched. The CDR3 DNA is TGCAGCGTTGGGACAGGCACTTCCTATGGCTACACCTTC. It translates to CSVGTGTSYGYTF.

As regards this clone: The sample carries other DNA sequences with the same CDR3. V is TRBV5-1 and J is TRBJ2-7; 11 nucleotides agree with TRBD1. Per germline, CDR1 SGHRS and CDR2 YFSETQ. V lost 4 bases and J lost 7; bases outside the gene matches: 4. CDR3 size: 13 residues. Here the CDR3 DNA reads TGCGCCAGCAGCGAGGGACAGGGGGGGGAGCAGTACTTC. Translating it yields CASSEGQGGEQYF.

The J gene is TRBJ1-2, the V gene TRBV6-1; the D gene is possibly TRBD1 (5 bases). V was trimmed by 1 base and J by 1 base, leaving 10 bases between them. CDR1 and CDR2 from the germline V gene are MNHNS and SASEGT. This CDR3 has 15 residues. The CDR3: CASSEVGGFNYGYTF. CDR3 nucleotide sequence: TGTGCCAGCAGTGAAGTCGGGGGATTTAACTATGGCTACACCTTC.

The V and J genes are TRBV27 and TRBJ1-2, with D perhaps matching TRBD1 (5 bases). Trimming cost V 0 bases and J 7 bases, with 9 bases left between them. CDR1 and CDR2 (germline): MNHEY, SMNVEV (reference sequence). The CDR3 extends over 13 amino acids. This CDR3 is CASSLSREGGYTF. The CDR3 bases are TGTGCCAGCAGTTTATCCAGGGAAGGTGGCTACACCTTC.

This clone occurred once. DNA for the CDR3: TGTGCCAGCAGACAACCGAGGGAGTTTGACTATGGCTACACCTTC. Its protein product is CASRQPREFDYGYTF. The V and J genes are TRBV13 and TRBJ1-2; D unclear. The CDR3 runs to 15 residues. V gave up 6 bases and J gave up 3 bases, with 17 bases separating them. Germline CDR1 is PRHDT and CDR2 is FYEKMQ (reference sequence).

DNA for the CDR3: TGTGCCACCCTCCCTTACGAACAGGGGCGAAACACCATATATTTT. Protein product: CATLPYEQGRNTIYF. The chain uses TRBV6-5 and TRBJ1-3, with TRBD1 matching over 7 bases. Germline V gene sequence: CDR1 MNHEY, CDR2 SVGAGI. V lost 10 bases to trimming and J lost 5 bases; unmatched junction nucleotides: 14. CDR3 length: 15 residues.